The 30 T cell receptor beta chains presented below share a single source sample, sequenced in a study of beta chain features in type 1 diabetes. Findings of the study overall: Among all four CD4+ subsets, Type 1 diabetes patients had TCRB CDR3s that were moderately but significantly shorter.

Reverse transcription of all isolated RNA meant that expressed TCRB transcripts were sequenced. Profiled with immunoSEQ multiplex PCR; TCRdb holds only in-frame clones, not every one. The data contain some 280,000 clones, 13% to 15% of them singletons. No antigens are known for them. Sequencing was carried out using naive CD4+ T cells from blood. Receptors originate from a young man with type 1 diabetes.

The V call is TRBV7-2, the J call TRBJ2-7; 10 positions match TRBD2. V was pared by 1 base and J by 4 bases, with 4 bases of the junction left unmatched. This CDR3 contains 15 residues. Per the germline V gene, CDR1 is SGHTA and CDR2 is FQGNSA. The CDR3 coding sequence is TGTGCCAGCAGCTTAGGAAGCGGGAGGGCGTACGAGCAGTACTTC. This gives the protein CASSLGSGRAYEQYF.

This clone turned up a few times. CDR3 protein: CASRQQGTGSYEQYF. In DNA form, the CDR3 reads TGTGCCAGCAGGCAGCAAGGGACAGGATCCTACGAGCAGTACTTC. V and J are TRBV6-1 and TRBJ2-7; 8 nucleotides line up with TRBD1. CDR1 MNHNS and CDR2 SASEGT come from the germline V gene. V shed 6 bases and J 1 base; nucleotides not matched to a gene: 8. This CDR3 is 15 amino acids long.

This rearrangement joins TRBV11-2 to TRBJ2-2, with 9 bases identical to TRBD1. Trimming removed 3 bases from V and 6 bases from J; junction bases left unmatched: 14. This CDR3 has 18 amino acids. Germline-derived CDR1 and CDR2 are SGHAT and FQNNGV. CDR3 amino acids: CASSFWSLSRQGAGELFF. DNA for the CDR3: TGTGCCAGCAGCTTCTGGTCTTTGTCTAGACAGGGGGCCGGGGAGCTGTTTTTT.

The V call is TRBV6-1, the J call TRBJ1-2, with D perhaps matching TRBD1 (6 bases). The V gene's germline CDR1 is MNHNS and CDR2 SASEGT. V lost 7 bases and J 6 bases, leaving 15 bases between the germline ends. The CDR3 loop spans 13 amino acids. CDR3 residues: CASIGGGGDGYTF. The CDR3 DNA follows: TGTGCCAGCATCGGCGGGGGCGGTGATGGCTACACCTTC.

Only a few counts were recorded for this clone. This chain uses TRBV25-1 with TRBJ1-5; 10 nucleotides line up with TRBD1. Germline V CDR1 and CDR2: MGHDK, SYGVNS. V gave up 7 bases and J gave up 4 bases; unmatched junction bases: 7. The CDR3 is 15 amino acids. CDR3 residues: CASTPSGQGNQPQHF. DNA for the CDR3: TGTGCCAGCACCCCTTCGGGACAGGGGAATCAGCCCCAGCATTTT. Variable domain in full (rest from reference TRBV25-1 and TRBJ1-5): EADIYQTPRYLVIGTGKKITLECSQTMGHDKMYWYQQDPGMELHLIHYSYGVNSTEKGDLSSESTVSRIRTEHFPLTLESARPSHTSQYLCASTPSGQGNQPQHFGDGTRLSIL.

The chain carries TRBV25-1 and TRBJ2-7; 8 bases agree with TRBD1. The germline V gene encodes CDR1 MGHDK and CDR2 SYGVNS. V gave up 6 bases and J gave up 4 bases; unmatched junction bases: 8. This CDR3 spans 14 amino acids. The CDR3 is CASSARDRSYEQYF. The CDR3 nucleotides read TGTGCCAGCAGCGCCCGGGACAGGAGTTACGAGCAGTACTTC.

This clone was picked up a small number of times. This chain joins TRBV18 and TRBJ2-7; 15 bases map to TRBD2. Germline CDR1 KGHSH, CDR2 LQKENI. The CDR3 sequence is 18 residues long. Trimming cost V 3 bases and J 7 bases; bases outside gene matches: 13. CDR3 protein: CASSPPGLAGGIGPEQYF. CDR3 in DNA: TGTGCCAGCTCACCGCCGGGACTAGCGGGAGGAATCGGTCCAGAGCAGTACTTC.

In this sample, this clone turned up a few times. The CDR3 reads CASLRTGAGEQYF. In nucleotides, the CDR3 is TGTGCCAGCCTTAGGACAGGGGCGGGGGAGCAGTACTTC. The chain carries TRBV28 and TRBJ2-7, with TRBD1 matching over 9 bases. V dropped 8 bases and J dropped 7; count of bases not matched to a gene: 9. The germline CDR1 and CDR2 sequences are MDHEN and SYDVKM. This CDR3 has 13 amino acids.

The sample holds a few counts of this clone. V gene TRBV7-9 combines with J gene TRBJ2-1; D gene ambiguous. Germline V gene lookup returns CDR1 SEHNR and CDR2 FQNEAQ (reference sequence). Trimming left V 1 base short and J 7 bases short, with 14 bases between. The CDR3 is 15 residues long. DNA for the CDR3: TGTGCCAGCAGCTTAGATGCAAGTCGAGGTAATGAGCAGTTCTTC. This sequence encodes CASSLDASRGNEQFF.

This chain uses TRBV9 with TRBJ2-1, with TRBD2 identical over 9 bases. Germline assignment: CDR1 SGDLS and CDR2 YYNGEE. Trimming cost V 0 bases and J 9 bases; bases outside gene matches: 10. The CDR3 extends over 16 amino acids. CDR3 nucleotides: TGTGCCAGCAGCGTAGGGGGGACTAGCACTCTAACTGAGCAGTTCTTC. It encodes CASSVGGTSTLTEQFF.

This chain joins TRBV25-1 and TRBJ2-1; D is unresolved. Germline loops: CDR1 MGHDK, CDR2 SYGVNS. V was trimmed by 2 bases and J by 3 bases, leaving 17 bases between them. CDR3 size: 17 residues. The CDR3 DNA follows: TGTGCCAGCAGTGAAAATCTCGAAATAACCGGCTACAATGAGCAGTTCTTC. Protein product: CASSENLEITGYNEQFF.

This chain links TRBV6-5 with TRBJ1-5, with 9 bases identical to TRBD1. Germline trimming cut 6 bases from V and 5 bases from J; bases unmatched to any gene: 5. The CDR3 sequence is 14 residues long. The germline gives CDR1 MNHEY, CDR2 SVGAGI. CDR3 DNA sequence: TGTGCCAGCAGAAGGGGACAGGGACATCAGCCCCAGCATTTT. This sequence encodes CASRRGQGHQPQHF.

This clone appeared a few times. The chain has TRBV5-1 and TRBJ2-1; 7 bases agree with TRBD2. Trimming cost V 3 bases and J 7 bases; bases outside gene matches: 7. This CDR3 has 14 residues. CDR1 and CDR2 (germline): SGHRS, YFSETQ. CDR3 bases: TGCGCCAGCAGCTCGACGACTAGCAGTAATGAGCAGTTCTTC. The encoded protein is CASSSTTSSNEQFF.

CDR3 DNA: TGTGCCAGCAGCCCCGACAGGGACGAGCAGTACTTC. This encodes CASSPDRDEQYF. V and J are TRBV9 and TRBJ2-7, with 7 nucleotides matching TRBD1. Germline CDR1 SGDLS, CDR2 YYNGEE. This CDR3 contains 12 residues. After removal of 4 bases from V and 5 bases from J, the junction contained 3 bases not matched to a gene.

V and J are TRBV29-1 and TRBJ2-7; a possible D gene is TRBD2 (6 bases). CDR1 and CDR2 (germline): SQVTM, ANQGSEA. Trimming shortened V by 6 bases and J by 1 base, and 13 bases separated the two germline ends. The CDR3 loop spans 13 amino acids. CDR3 in DNA: TGCAGCGTAACGGGACTGACGTCCTACGAGCAGTACTTC. Translating gives CSVTGLTSYEQYF.

The chain employs TRBV2 and TRBJ1-2; D is uncertain. The CDR3 is 14 amino acids. V lost 4 bases to trimming and J lost 4 bases, with 13 bases between them. CDR1 and CDR2 (germline): SNHLY, FYNNEI. In DNA, the CDR3 is TGTGCCAGCAGTGTTGTTACCACGGGCTATGGCTACACCTTC. This sequence encodes CASSVVTTGYGYTF.

This rearrangement joins TRBV11-3 to TRBJ2-1; D is unresolved. The germline CDR1 and CDR2 sequences are SGHNT and YENEEA. The CDR3 is 14 amino acids. V gave up 0 bases and J gave up 6 bases, with 9 bases separating them. The CDR3 bases are TGTGCCAGCAGCTTAGACAGTCCCCCCAATGAGCAGTTCTTC. This gives the protein CASSLDSPPNEQFF.

Only a few counts were recorded for this clone. The chain is built from TRBV28 and TRBJ1-2; 7 nucleotides agree with TRBD1. With V trimmed by 7 bases and J by 3 bases, 5 bases remained unmatched. There are 13 residues in the CDR3. Germline assignment: CDR1 MDHEN and CDR2 SYDVKM. The CDR3, as DNA: TGTGCCAGCATCCACGGGACAGACTATGGCTACACCTTC. This encodes CASIHGTDYGYTF.

This clone was detected a few times. The V call is TRBV19, the J call TRBJ1-5; no clear D. V lost 4 bases and J lost 3, with 10 bases in between. The CDR3 runs to 14 residues. Germline-derived CDR1 and CDR2 are LNHDA and SQIVND (reference sequence). The DNA of the CDR3 is TGTGCCAGTAGTAGAGGGAAAAACAATCAGCCCCAGCATTTT. This gives the protein CASSRGKNNQPQHF.

For this clone: In the same sample, other DNA sequences code for this CDR3. The CDR3 spells CASSLDGDSNQPQHF. The CDR3 DNA follows: TGCGCCAGCAGCTTGGACGGTGATAGCAATCAGCCCCAGCATTTT. This sequence joins TRBV5-1 and TRBJ1-5, with D hard to call. Germline V gene lookup returns CDR1 SGHRS and CDR2 YFSETQ. The CDR3 spans 15 residues. Trimming shortened V by 0 bases and J by 0 bases, and 7 bases separated the two germline ends. The full variable domain, rest sourced from reference TRBV5-1 and TRBJ1-5, is KAGVTQTPRYLIKTRGQQVTLSCSPISGHRSVSWYQQTPGQGLQFLFEYFSETQRNKGNFPGRFSGRQFSNSRSEMNVSTLELGDSALYLCASSLDGDSNQPQHFGDGTRLSIL.

This clone was counted a few times. The chain uses TRBV7-3 and TRBJ2-3; TRBD1 might be the D (5 bases). Germline V gene sequence: CDR1 SGHTA, CDR2 FQGTGA. V was trimmed by 6 bases and J by 6 bases, leaving 13 bases between them. CDR3 length equals 13 residues. The CDR3, as DNA: TGTGCCAGCAGTCTCCAGGGAAGGGATACGCAGTATTTT. Translated: CASSLQGRDTQYF. Full variable domain (outside the CDR3, taken from reference TRBV7-3 and TRBJ2-3): GAGVSQTPSNKVTEKGKYVELRCDPISGHTALYWYRQSLGQGPEFLIYFQGTGAADDSGLPNDRFFAVRPEGSVSTLKIQRTERGDSAVYLCASSLQGRDTQYFGPGTRLTVL.

This rearrangement joins TRBV6-5 to TRBJ1-5; D call uncertain. Germline V lookup: CDR1 MNHEY, CDR2 SVGAGI. This CDR3 comprises 15 residues. Trimming took 0 bases from V and 5 from J, leaving 11 bases between them. The CDR3 loop is CASSYSGRVDQPQHF. The CDR3 DNA reads as TGTGCCAGCAGTTACTCAGGGAGGGTCGATCAGCCCCAGCATTTT.

The genes are TRBV23-1 and TRBJ1-4; 8 nucleotides agree with TRBD1. TRBV23-1 is an open reading frame whose function is uncertain. This CDR3 contains 18 residues. V trimming: 8 bases; J trimming: 8 bases; junction bases outside the gene matches: 22. The DNA for the CDR3 is TGCGCCAGCGGTCGCGTCCGACAGGGGATCCCCTATGGGGAAAAACTGTTTTTT. It specifies CASGRVRQGIPYGEKLFF.

This clone appeared many times. The V call is TRBV29-1, the J call TRBJ1-1; unclear D gene. This CDR3 has 11 amino acids. V was clipped by 7 bases and J by 1 base, with 7 bases between them. CDR1 is SQVTM, CDR2 ANQGSEA, per germline. The DNA of the CDR3 is TGCAGCGGAGGAGGGAACACTGAAGCTTTCTTT. Encoded protein: CSGGGNTEAFF.

In its sample, this clone was seen a few times. The chain is built from TRBV19 and TRBJ2-1, with 7 bases identical to TRBD1. This CDR3 has 17 amino acids. V shed 3 bases, J shed 0 bases, and the junction held 8 bases outside the gene matches. Germline loops: CDR1 LNHDA, CDR2 SQIVND (reference sequence). As DNA, the CDR3 is TGTGCCAGTAGTATGCCCCCGGGACAGAGCTCCTACAATGAGCAGTTCTTC. It specifies CASSMPPGQSSYNEQFF.

V usage is TRBV6-1 and J usage is TRBJ1-5; D possibly corresponds to TRBD1 (6 bases). This CDR3 is 11 amino acids long. The germline V gene encodes CDR1 MNHNS and CDR2 SASEGT. V lost 9 bases and J 7 bases, leaving 10 bases between the germline ends. DNA for the CDR3: TGTGCCAGTGGGACAAGGCAGCCCCAGCATTTT. It codes for CASGTRQPQHF.

The chain joins TRBV30 to TRBJ1-4; 12 bases fit TRBD1. Per the germline V gene, CDR1 is GTSNPN and CDR2 is SVGIG (reference sequence). J gave up 8 bases and V 3 bases, and 4 bases lay outside the gene matches. This CDR3 spans 14 amino acids. DNA for the CDR3: TGTGCCTGGAGCGGGACAGGGGGCCGGGAAAAACTGTTTTTT. Encoded protein: CAWSGTGGREKLFF.

This clone was counted only a few times. The chain links TRBV5-1 to TRBJ2-7; 9 nucleotides agree with TRBD1. Germline V gene data show CDR1 as SGHRS and CDR2 as YFSETQ. V dropped 0 bases and J dropped 5; count of bases not matched to a gene: 6. CDR3 length equals 15 residues. In DNA, the CDR3 is TGCGCCAGCAGCTTGGAGAGGACAGGGGTCAACGAGCAGTACTTC. The encoded protein is CASSLERTGVNEQYF.

The chain recombines TRBV7-3 with TRBJ2-1, with 9 bases matching TRBD1. Per the germline V gene, CDR1 is SGHTA and CDR2 is FQGTGA. V lost 4 bases to trimming and J lost 9 bases; unmatched junction nucleotides: 10. CDR3 length equals 15 residues. The CDR3 protein is CASSSQSGTGSEQFF. The CDR3 nucleotides are TGTGCCAGCAGCTCCCAATCCGGGACAGGGAGTGAGCAGTTCTTC.

This clone was picked up a small number of times. In nucleotides, the CDR3 is TGTGCCAGCAGCCCCGCGGGTTTCGAGGATGAGCAGTTCTTC. Translating gives CASSPAGFEDEQFF. The V gene is TRBV2, the J gene TRBJ2-1; TRBD2 is a possible D gene (5 bases). Trimming pared 6 bases from V and 8 bases from J, leaving 17 bases between. The CDR3 sequence is 14 residues long. The germline gives CDR1 SNHLY, CDR2 FYNNEI.